The T cell receptor beta chain described here comes from a study of cytomegalovirus exposure and HLA in healthy donors. Generated by immunoSEQ multiplex PCR, the TCRdb table keeps only in-frame clones and is missing some. The table lists more than 300,000 clones, 86% of them singletons. The germline gives CDR1 ENHRY, CDR2 SYGVKD. Unmatched junction bases numbered 5, after V lost 0 bases and J lost 5 bases. The CDR3 is made up of 15 amino acids. The chain carries TRBV10-3 and TRBJ2-7, with 9 bases matching TRBD2. The sample taken for sequencing was PBMCs. This receptor was identified in a woman younger than 35 in good health and CMV-seronegative. The CDR3 region has the DNA TGTGCCATCAGTGAGTCGGAGCGGGAGGCGAACGAGCAGTACTTC. Its translation: CAISESEREANEQYF.